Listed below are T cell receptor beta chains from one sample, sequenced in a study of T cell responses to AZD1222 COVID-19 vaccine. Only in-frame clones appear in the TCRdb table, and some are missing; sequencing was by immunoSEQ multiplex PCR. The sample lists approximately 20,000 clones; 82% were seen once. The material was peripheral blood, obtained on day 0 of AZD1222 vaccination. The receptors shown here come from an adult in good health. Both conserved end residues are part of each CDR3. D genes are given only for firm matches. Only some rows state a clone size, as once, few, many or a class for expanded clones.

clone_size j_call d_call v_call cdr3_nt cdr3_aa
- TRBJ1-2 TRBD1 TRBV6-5 TGTGCCAGCAGTTACTTGAGGACAGGGGGCGGCTATGGCTACACCTTC CASSYLRTGGGYGYTF
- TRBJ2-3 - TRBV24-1 TGTGCCACCAGTGATGCAGCAGATACGCAGTATTTT CATSDAADTQYF
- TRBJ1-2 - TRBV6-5 TGTGCCAGCAGTTTACCGGGGTTGGATGGCTACACCTTC CASSLPGLDGYTF
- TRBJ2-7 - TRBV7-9 TGTGCCAGCAGCTTAGATGGCAGGCCTATCGAGCAGTACTTC CASSLDGRPIEQYF
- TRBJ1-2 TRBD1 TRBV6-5 TGTGCCAGCAAGGGCAGGGGGTCGGATGGCTACACCTTC CASKGRGSDGYTF
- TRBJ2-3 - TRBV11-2 TGTGCCAGCAGCTTCACAGATACGCAGTATTTT CASSFTDTQYF
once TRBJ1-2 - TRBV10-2 TGCGCCAGCAGCGAGGGCAGGGGAAGCGGCTACACCTTC CASSEGRGSGYTF
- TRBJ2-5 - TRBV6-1 TGTGCCAGCAGTGAAGACCTTCTGGTGCCCCAGTACTTC CASSEDLLVPQYF
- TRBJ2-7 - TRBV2 TGTGCCAGCAGTGATCCTACAGGTGCGAGCTCCTACGAGCAGTACTTC CASSDPTGASSYEQYF
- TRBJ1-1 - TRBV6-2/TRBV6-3 TGTGCCAGCAGTTACCCAACTGAAGCTTTCTTT CASSYPTEAFF
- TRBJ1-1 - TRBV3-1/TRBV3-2 TGTGCCAGCAGCCCCACCGGAGGGAACACTGAAGCTTTCTTT CASSPTGGNTEAFF
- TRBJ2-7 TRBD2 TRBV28 TGTGCCAGCAGCGGGACTAGCGGGAGTTACGAGCAGTACTTC CASSGTSGSYEQYF
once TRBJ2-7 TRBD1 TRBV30 TGTGCCTGGACGAACAAGGGGACAGGTTCCTACGAGCAGTACTTC CAWTNKGTGSYEQYF